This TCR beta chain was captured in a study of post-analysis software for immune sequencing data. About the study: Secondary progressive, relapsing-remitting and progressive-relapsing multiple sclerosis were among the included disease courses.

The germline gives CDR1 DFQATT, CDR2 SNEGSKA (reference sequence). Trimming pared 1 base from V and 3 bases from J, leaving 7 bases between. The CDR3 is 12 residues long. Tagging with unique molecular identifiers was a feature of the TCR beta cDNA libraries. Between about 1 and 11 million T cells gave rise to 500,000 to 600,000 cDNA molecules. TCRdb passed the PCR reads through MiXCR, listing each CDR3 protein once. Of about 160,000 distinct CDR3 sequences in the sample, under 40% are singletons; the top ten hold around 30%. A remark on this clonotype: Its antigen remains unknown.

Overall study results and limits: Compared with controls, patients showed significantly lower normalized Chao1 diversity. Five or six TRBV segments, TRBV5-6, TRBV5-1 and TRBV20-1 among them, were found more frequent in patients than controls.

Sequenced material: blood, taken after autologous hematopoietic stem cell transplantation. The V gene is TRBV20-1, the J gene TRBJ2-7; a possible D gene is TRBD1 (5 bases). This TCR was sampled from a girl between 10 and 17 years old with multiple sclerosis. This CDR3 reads CSARGQLYEQYF. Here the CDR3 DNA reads TGCAGTGCTAGAGGACAGCTCTACGAGCAGTACTTC.